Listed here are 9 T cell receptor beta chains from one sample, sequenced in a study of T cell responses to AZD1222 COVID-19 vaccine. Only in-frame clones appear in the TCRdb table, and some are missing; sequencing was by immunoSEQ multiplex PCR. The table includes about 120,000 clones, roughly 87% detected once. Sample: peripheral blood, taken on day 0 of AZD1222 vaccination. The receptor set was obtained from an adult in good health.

The CDR3 reads CATSRGVSGATDTQYF. CDR3 sequence (DNA): TGTGCCACCAGCAGAGGTGTTAGCGGGGCCACAGATACGCAGTATTTT. The rearrangement links TRBV15 to TRBJ2-3, with 8 bases fitting TRBD2. Germline loops: CDR1 LNHNV, CDR2 YYDKDF (reference sequence). The CDR3 is made up of 16 amino acids. The junction had 5 bases not matched to a gene; V was cut back by 1 base and J by 2 bases.

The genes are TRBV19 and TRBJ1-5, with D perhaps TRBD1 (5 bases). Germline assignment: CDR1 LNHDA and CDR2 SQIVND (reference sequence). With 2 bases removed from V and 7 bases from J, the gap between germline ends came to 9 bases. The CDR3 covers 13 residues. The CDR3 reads CASSIRDPQPQHF. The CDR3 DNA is TGTGCCAGTAGTATAAGGGACCCGCAGCCCCAGCATTTT.

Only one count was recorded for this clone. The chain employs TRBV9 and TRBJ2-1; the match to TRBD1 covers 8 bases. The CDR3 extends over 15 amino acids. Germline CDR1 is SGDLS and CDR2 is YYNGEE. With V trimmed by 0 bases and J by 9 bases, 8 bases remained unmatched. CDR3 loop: CASSVAGRGHGEQFF. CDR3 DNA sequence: TGTGCCAGCAGCGTAGCCGGCAGGGGGCATGGTGAGCAGTTCTTC.

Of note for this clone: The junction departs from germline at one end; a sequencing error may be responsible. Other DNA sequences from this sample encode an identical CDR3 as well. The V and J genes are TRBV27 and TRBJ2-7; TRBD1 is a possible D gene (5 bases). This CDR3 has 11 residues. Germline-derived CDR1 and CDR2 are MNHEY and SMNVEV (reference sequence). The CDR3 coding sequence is TGTGCCAGCAGTTCAGGGAACGAGCAATACTTC. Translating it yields CASSSGNEQYF.

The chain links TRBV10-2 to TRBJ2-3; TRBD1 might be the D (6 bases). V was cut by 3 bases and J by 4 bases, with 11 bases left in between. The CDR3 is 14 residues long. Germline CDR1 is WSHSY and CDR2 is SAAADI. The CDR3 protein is CASSEQGRSDTQYF. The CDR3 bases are TGCGCCAGCAGTGAACAGGGCCGTTCAGATACGCAGTATTTT.

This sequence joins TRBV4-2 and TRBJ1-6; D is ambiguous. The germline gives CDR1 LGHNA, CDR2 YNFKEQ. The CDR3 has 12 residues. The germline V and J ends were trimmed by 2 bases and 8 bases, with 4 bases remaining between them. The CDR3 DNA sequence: TGTGCCAGCAGCCAACTTGATTCACCCCTCCACTTT. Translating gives CASSQLDSPLHF.

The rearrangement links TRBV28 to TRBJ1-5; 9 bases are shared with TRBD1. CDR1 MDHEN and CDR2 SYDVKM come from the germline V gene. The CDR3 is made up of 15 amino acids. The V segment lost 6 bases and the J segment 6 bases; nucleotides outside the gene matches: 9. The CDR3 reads CASSYTGGWGQPQHF. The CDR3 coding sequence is TGTGCCAGCAGCTATACAGGGGGCTGGGGTCAGCCCCAGCATTTT.

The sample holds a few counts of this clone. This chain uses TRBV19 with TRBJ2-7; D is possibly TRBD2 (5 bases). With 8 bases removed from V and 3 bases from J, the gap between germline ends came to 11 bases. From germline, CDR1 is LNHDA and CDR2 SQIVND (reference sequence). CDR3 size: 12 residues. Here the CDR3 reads CASSPEGYEQYF. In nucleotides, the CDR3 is TGTGCCAGTTCCCCAGAGGGCTACGAGCAGTACTTC.

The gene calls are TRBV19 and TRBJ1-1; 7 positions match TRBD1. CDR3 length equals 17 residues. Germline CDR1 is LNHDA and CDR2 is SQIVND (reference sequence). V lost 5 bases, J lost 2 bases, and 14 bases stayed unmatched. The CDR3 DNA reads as TGTGCCAGTAGTCCCACAGGGGAGGGCGTAATAAACACTGAAGCTTTCTTT. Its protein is CASSPTGEGVINTEAFF.